Listed here is a single T cell receptor beta chain. This sample was taken from a study of blood T cell repertoires in COVID-19. Study-level background: Samples came from the United States, Italy and Spain, spanning acute and convalescent COVID-19.

The repertoire was sequenced with immunoSEQ multiplex PCR; TCRdb's copy has only in-frame clones and lacks some. Of approximately 150,000 clones in the sample, over 75% were seen once. CDR1 is SGDLS and CDR2 is YYNGEE in the germline V gene. This CDR3 is 13 amino acids long. V gave up 4 bases and J gave up 5 bases, with 12 bases separating them. Sequencing was performed on peripheral blood. The chain is built from TRBV9 and TRBJ2-5, with D perhaps TRBD1 (6 bases). This sequence was found in a young man with COVID-19, enrolled during active disease. In DNA form, the CDR3 reads TGTGCCAGCAGCTACAGGGCCGGGGAGACCCAGTACTTC. Protein: CASSYRAGETQYF.